A selection of T cell receptor beta chains follows, all from one sample in a study of shared clonotypes between healthy human individuals. Some clones are missing from TCRdb's copy, which holds only in-frame ones; the method was immunoSEQ multiplex PCR. The sample holds some 2,500,000 clones, roughly 93% seen once. The specimen sequenced was naive CD4+ T cells from PBMCs. These receptor sequences come from a man younger than 35 in good health. Some clones in this sample may be carry-over from other donors' samples. Both conserved end residues are part of each CDR3. Each record gives: J gene, clone size, D gene, V gene, CDR3 DNA, CDR3 protein. A D gene is named only where the DNA matches it firmly. Only part of the rows carry a size: once, few, many, or a class if the clone is expanded.

TRBJ1-4	once	TRBD1	TRBV18	TGTGCCAGCTCGCCTACCGGGACAGACGAAAAACTGTTTTTT	CASSPTGTDEKLFF
TRBJ2-1	NA	NA	TRBV11-3	TGTGCCAGCAGCTTTGGTGGACTCCACTACAATGAGCAGTTCTTC	CASSFGGLHYNEQFF
TRBJ2-4	NA	TRBD1	TRBV18	TGTGCCAGCTCACCAGGGACAGCCTCGTACATTCAGTACTTC	CASSPGTASYIQYF
TRBJ1-6	NA	TRBD1	TRBV28	TGTGCCCTATCAGGGGGGAGCTCCTATAATTCACCCCTCCACTTT	CALSGGSSYNSPLHF
TRBJ2-2	few	TRBD1	TRBV6-5	TGTGCCAGCAGTTCACAGGGGGCTACCGGGGAGCTGTTTTTT	CASSSQGATGELFF
TRBJ2-1	NA	NA	TRBV5-6	TGTGCCAGCAGCCCGGGACTCTACAATGAGCAGTTCTTC	CASSPGLYNEQFF
TRBJ2-4	NA	TRBD2	TRBV19	TGTGCCAGTAGTATTGACCCTAGCGGCCCACAGTACTTC	CASSIDPSGPQYF
TRBJ2-7	NA	NA	TRBV7-9	TGTGCCAGCAGCCCTCGACTGGGAAGCTCCTACGAGCAGTACTTC	CASSPRLGSSYEQYF
TRBJ2-2	NA	NA	TRBV7-2	TGTGCCAGCAGCTTAGTTCAGGTTCCAAACACCGGGGAGCTGTTTTTT	CASSLVQVPNTGELFF
TRBJ1-5	few	TRBD1	TRBV19	TGTGCCAGTAGGTCCGGGACAGGAACCCAGCATTTT	CASRSGTGTQHF
TRBJ1-2	NA	TRBD1	TRBV10-3	TGTGCCACCAAAGACACTACAGGGGGATATGGCTACACCTTC	CATKDTTGGYGYTF
TRBJ1-1	NA	TRBD1	TRBV29-1	TGCAGCTCGAACACAGGGGTTGAAGCTTTCTTT	CSSNTGVEAFF
TRBJ2-3	NA	TRBD1	TRBV10-1	TGCGCCAGCAGTTGGCAGGGGGCGAGCAGAGATACGCAGTATTTT	CASSWQGASRDTQYF
TRBJ2-1	once	NA	TRBV28	TGTGCCAGCAGTTTATATCGGGGGAATGAGCAGTTCTTC	CASSLYRGNEQFF
TRBJ2-7	once	TRBD1	TRBV5-1	TGCGCCAGCAGCTTGGGTGGACAGGTATCCTACGAGCAGTACTTC	CASSLGGQVSYEQYF
TRBJ2-1	once	NA	TRBV5-6	TGTGCCAGCAGCTTGGAACAGGGTCAGTATGTCAATGAGCAGTTCTTC	CASSLEQGQYVNEQFF
TRBJ1-4	NA	NA	TRBV5-6	TGTGCCAGCAGCTCCGGACAGACCTTTAATGAAAAACTGTTTTTT	CASSSGQTFNEKLFF
TRBJ2-3	NA	TRBD1	TRBV28	TGTGCCAGCAGCCTGACAGGGGCCACGCAGTATTTT	CASSLTGATQYF
TRBJ2-1	NA	TRBD2	TRBV4-1	TGCGCCAGCAGCCAAGATCTGGTAGCGGGAGGGCCGGGCGTCTACAATGAGCAGTTCTTC	CASSQDLVAGGPGVYNEQFF
TRBJ1-4	NA	TRBD1	TRBV6-1	TGTGCCAGCAGTGAGACGGACAGGAGAAATGAAAAACTGTTTTTT	CASSETDRRNEKLFF
TRBJ2-3	NA	NA	TRBV5-6	TGTGCCAGCAGCTTGGGAAGAGGCACAGATACGCAGTATTTT	CASSLGRGTDTQYF
TRBJ2-3	NA	NA	TRBV5-1	TGCGCCAGCAGCCCCAGCGGACTACCCACAGATACGCAGTATTTT	CASSPSGLPTDTQYF
TRBJ2-3	once	TRBD1	TRBV5-4	TGTGCCAGCAGCTTTTTCCCGTTGTGGGGACAGGGCACAGATACGCAGTATTTT	CASSFFPLWGQGTDTQYF
TRBJ1-1	NA	NA	TRBV9	TGTGCCGGCAGCGTGACAGCCTCGAACACTGAAGCTTTCTTT	CAGSVTASNTEAFF
TRBJ1-5	once	NA	TRBV6-1	TGTGCCAGCAGTGCGGTTACGGGTATTCATCAGCCCCAGCATTTT	CASSAVTGIHQPQHF
TRBJ2-3	NA	NA	TRBV4-1	TGCGCCAGCAGCCAAGATCGGGGCACAGATACGCAGTATTTT	CASSQDRGTDTQYF
TRBJ1-2	NA	NA	TRBV19	TGTGCCAGTAGTCCCGACCTCACTCGTTTACCCCATTATGGCTACACCTTC	CASSPDLTRLPHYGYTF
TRBJ2-3	NA	TRBD2	TRBV6-5	TGTGCCAGCAGTCGGAGCGGGATTGGCGCAGATACGCAGTATTTT	CASSRSGIGADTQYF
TRBJ1-1	NA	NA	TRBV9	TGTGCCAGCAGCCCCAGCCCGAACACTGAAGCTTTCTTT	CASSPSPNTEAFF
TRBJ2-1	NA	NA	TRBV6-6	TGTGCCTCCCACGGGAGCTCCTACAATGAGCAGTTCTTC	CASHGSSYNEQFF